The sequence of this TCR beta chain was determined in a study of cytomegalovirus exposure and HLA in healthy donors. Study results and limitations: Of the V segments, some could not be distinguished, including TRBV6-2 and TRBV6-3, and were excluded. It was reportedly the case that the classifier diagnosed cytomegalovirus status with high specificity and sensitivity. A later analysis showed HLA-associated TCR beta chains outstripping equally common others in clonal expansion.

Germline V gene lookup returns CDR1 LGHNT and CDR2 FRNRAP. V was clipped by 0 bases and J by 1 base, with 9 bases between them. This CDR3 is built from 16 residues. For this clone: Its target is unknown.

The PCR made use of 60 Vbeta and 13 Jbeta primers. Clones were sequenced by immunoSEQ multiplex PCR, and TCRdb holds only the in-frame ones, with some missing. This sample has 150,000 to 160,000 clones, with approximately 82% found just once. The TCR was taken from a woman aged 45-59 years in good health and CMV-seropositive. The V and J genes are TRBV12-5 and TRBJ2-2; weak D call: TRBD2 (5 bases). Sequencing input: PBMCs. This CDR3 reads CASGLVPAGNTGELFF. CDR3 sequence (DNA): TGTGCTAGTGGTTTGGTACCCGCGGGGAACACCGGGGAGCTGTTTTTT.